Presented here are 16 T cell receptor beta chains from one specimen sequenced in a study of OX40 agonist ivuxolimab in advanced cancers. Some clones are missing from TCRdb's copy, which holds only in-frame ones; the method was immunoSEQ multiplex PCR. The sample consists of around 15,000 clones, roughly 79% of them appearing once. This material consisted of CD4+ or CD8+ T cells sorted from blood, taken in a trial of the OX40 agonist ivuxolimab. The receptors derive from an adult with an advanced solid tumor such as melanoma, head and neck, liver or kidney cancer.

The chain combines TRBV10-1 with TRBJ2-7; D might be TRBD1 (5 bases). The CDR3 totals 17 residues. Germline CDR1 and CDR2: WNHNN and SYGVQD (reference sequence). The V and J ends lost 0 bases and 5 bases respectively, with 20 bases between them. CDR3: CASSESKDIRHVDEQYF. The CDR3 nucleotides are TGCGCCAGCAGTGAGTCCAAGGACATCCGACATGTCGACGAGCAGTACTTC.

The chain carries TRBV6-5 and TRBJ2-7; 8 nucleotides align to TRBD1. CDR3 length: 14 amino acids. Germline trimming cut 2 bases from V and 3 bases from J; bases unmatched to any gene: 3. Germline V gene lookup returns CDR1 MNHEY and CDR2 SVGAGI. The CDR3 sequence is CASSYDGTGYEQYF. CDR3 coding DNA: TGTGCCAGCAGTTACGATGGGACAGGCTACGAGCAGTACTTC.

The rearrangement uses TRBV2 and TRBJ1-5, with D possibly matching TRBD1 (5 bases). Between the trimmed V and J ends, which lost 2 bases and 6 bases, there was a span of 11 bases. This CDR3 spans 14 amino acids. Germline V gives CDR1 SNHLY, CDR2 FYNNEI. The CDR3 bases are TGTGCCAGCAGTGAAATAGGGGTGGGTCAGCCCCAGCATTTT. Protein sequence: CASSEIGVGQPQHF.

The V and J genes are TRBV27 and TRBJ1-3, with D possibly matching TRBD1 (5 bases). Trimming removed 5 bases from V and 2 bases from J, with 19 bases in between. Germline V gives CDR1 MNHEY, CDR2 SMNVEV (reference sequence). The CDR3 has 17 residues. CDR3 region: CASSPLGSWGTGNTIYF. CDR3 nucleotides: TGTGCCAGCAGTCCTCTTGGATCTTGGGGGACTGGAAACACCATATATTTT.

V is TRBV5-5 and J is TRBJ2-5; unclear D gene. CDR3 length: 14 amino acids. Germline assignment: CDR1 SGHKS and CDR2 YYEKEE (reference sequence). The ends were cut back, 4 bases at V and 4 bases at J, with 14 bases in the middle. DNA for the CDR3: TGTGCCAGCAGCCCAGACACTATCCGAGAGACCCAGTACTTC. As protein: CASSPDTIRETQYF.

V and J are TRBV6-5 and TRBJ1-2; D gene ambiguous. Germline-derived CDR1 and CDR2 are MNHEY and SVGAGI. Trimming took off 6 bases at V and 3 bases at J, with 11 bases between the two ends. The CDR3 has 13 residues. The CDR3 DNA is TGTGCCAGCAGCACAACACGGTACTATGGCTACACCTTC. Translation: CASSTTRYYGYTF.

The CDR3 reads CTSSRFGQIYTPNYGYTF. CDR3 sequence (DNA): TGTACCAGCAGCAGGTTTGGACAGATCTATACTCCTAACTATGGCTACACCTTC. This chain links TRBV21-1 with TRBJ1-2; whether TRBD1, the table's D call, matches the DNA was not checked. TRBV21-1 is recorded as a pseudogene. This CDR3 contains 18 residues.

The chain links TRBV4-3 to TRBJ2-7; TRBD1 matches 8 bases. Germline V lookup: CDR1 LGHNA, CDR2 YSLEER. The CDR3 runs to 15 residues. J gave up 3 bases and V 0 bases, and 4 bases lay outside the gene matches. This chain's CDR3 is CASSQDLGQGYEQYF. CDR3 bases: TGCGCCAGCAGCCAAGATCTTGGACAGGGCTACGAGCAGTACTTC.

The chain uses TRBV7-2 and TRBJ2-2, with a tentative D call TRBD1 (5 bases). CDR1 SGHTA and CDR2 FQGNSA come from the germline V gene. This CDR3 region has 15 residues. Trimming took 5 bases from V and 7 from J, leaving 17 bases between them. CDR3 sequence reads: CASSPPAGHGGELFF. The CDR3 DNA reads as TGTGCCAGCAGCCCCCCAGCTGGACACGGCGGGGAGCTGTTTTTT.

There are a few counts of this clone. V usage is TRBV9 and J usage is TRBJ2-2, with D maybe TRBD2 (5 bases). The CDR3 spans 14 residues. Germline V gives CDR1 SGDLS, CDR2 YYNGEE. V shed 3 bases and J shed 5 bases, with 11 bases lying between them. The CDR3 here is CASSAQRETGELFF. The CDR3, as DNA: TGTGCCAGCAGCGCTCAGAGGGAGACCGGGGAGCTGTTTTTT.

The rearrangement uses TRBV7-3 and TRBJ1-2; 11 nucleotides align to TRBD1. This CDR3 contains 15 residues. Germline trimming cut 5 bases from V and 8 bases from J; bases unmatched to any gene: 10. The germline V gene encodes CDR1 SGHTA and CDR2 FQGTGA. The CDR3 sequence: CASSLLGTGGEGYTF. The CDR3 DNA reads TGTGCCAGCAGCCTACTAGGGACAGGGGGTGAAGGCTACACCTTC.

In its sample, this clone ranks as medium-sized (0.01 to 0.1%). The rearrangement joins TRBV9 to TRBJ2-2; 15 bases are shared with TRBD2. The V and J ends lost 4 bases and 7 bases, in that order; junction bases with no gene match: 5. This CDR3 contains 16 residues. Germline CDR1 SGDLS, CDR2 YYNGEE. CDR3 nucleotides: TGTGCCAGCAGCCGGACTAGCGGGGGGGCCGGCGGGGAGCTGTTTTTT. Encoded protein: CASSRTSGGAGGELFF.

V usage is TRBV10-3 and J usage is TRBJ2-5; TRBD2 agrees at 11 bases. The V segment lost 3 bases and the J segment 5 bases; nucleotides outside the gene matches: 5. The CDR3 sequence is 15 residues long. The germline CDR1 and CDR2 sequences are ENHRY and SYGVKD. The CDR3 region is CAISEGTSGGETQYF. The CDR3 DNA reads as TGTGCCATCAGTGAAGGGACTAGCGGTGGGGAGACCCAGTACTTC.

By sample share, this clone is medium-sized. The rearrangement links TRBV6-1 to TRBJ1-2; D remains ambiguous. CDR1 and CDR2 from the germline V gene are MNHNS and SASEGT. Between the trimmed V and J ends, which lost 7 bases and 2 bases, there was a span of 17 bases. The CDR3 extends over 15 amino acids. The CDR3 nucleotides are TGTGCCAGCACCGTTCAAGAGGTGTTCAACTATGGCTACACCTTC. Translating gives CASTVQEVFNYGYTF.

This sequence joins TRBV7-9 and TRBJ2-1; D unclear. The CDR3 is 12 amino acids. Per the germline V gene, CDR1 is SEHNR and CDR2 is FQNEAQ (reference sequence). V lost 2 bases to trimming and J lost 8 bases, with 7 bases between them. CDR3 nucleotides: TGTGCCAGCAGCTTACGTTCGGATGAGCAGTTCTTC. Its translation: CASSLRSDEQFF.

This sequence joins TRBV4-1 and TRBJ2-1; D possibly corresponds to TRBD1 (5 bases). Germline-derived CDR1 and CDR2 are MGHRA and YSYEKL. The V end lost 0 bases, the J end lost 4 bases, and 13 bases lay between the germline ends. The CDR3 is made up of 16 amino acids. CDR3 protein: CASSQDVGQGYNEQFF. The CDR3 DNA reads as TGCGCCAGCAGCCAAGACGTGGGGCAGGGTTACAATGAGCAGTTCTTC.